The rows below give T cell receptor beta chains drawn from one sample of a study of OX40 agonist ivuxolimab in advanced cancers. The repertoire was sequenced with immunoSEQ multiplex PCR; TCRdb's copy has only in-frame clones and lacks some. This sample has tens of thousands of clones; about nine tenths occur once, and the top ten carry around 4.8%. This specimen consisted of CD4+ or CD8+ T cells sorted from blood, obtained in a trial of the OX40 agonist ivuxolimab. The receptors come from an adult with an advanced solid tumor such as melanoma, head and neck, liver or kidney cancer. The conserved cysteine and the conserved F or W are not part of the CDR3 here. Clone sizes are given selectively: once, few, many, or a class where the clone is expanded.

V	J	size	CDR3
TRBV6-5	TRBJ1-1	.	ASSQSGSYTEAF
TRBV28	TRBJ2-1	.	ASSQSGASSYNEQF
TRBV7-8	TRBJ2-3	.	ASSLAAGLASRDPTDTQY
TRBV7-3	TRBJ2-4	once	ASSPDRENIQY
TRBV18	TRBJ1-2	.	ASSPGGDRIYGYT
TRBV2	TRBJ2-7	.	ASSEVPWEEQY
TRBV6-1	TRBJ1-3	once	ASTDGIGNTIY
TRBV6-6	TRBJ2-7	.	ASSYLGVGYEQY
TRBV19	TRBJ2-3	.	ASGGATDTQY
TRBV15	TRBJ1-3	.	ATSRDRGSGNTIY
TRBV2	TRBJ2-1	.	ASSGPGLANEQF
TRBV10-3	TRBJ1-1	once	AISDPWEGVTEAF
TRBV9	TRBJ1-5	.	ASSTGTNQPQH
TRBV28	TRBJ2-7	.	ANSGSTKPYEQY
TRBV9	TRBJ1-1	.	ASSDGKNTEAF
TRBV7-3	TRBJ2-7	.	ASSPAPSKGIYEQY
TRBV28	TRBJ1-4	.	ASSLRVPNEKLF
TRBV7-9	TRBJ1-1	.	ASSLKWNTEAF
TRBV7-2	TRBJ2-1	.	ASSLALGIAYNEQF
TRBV28	TRBJ1-2	once	ASRPEQRRLYGYT
TRBV27	TRBJ2-5	once	ASSSRWPQETQY
TRBV5-4	TRBJ2-5	few	ASSLEVAGYQETQY
TRBV10-3	TRBJ2-7	.	AISESHSYYEQY
TRBV27	TRBJ2-2	.	ASSHIASGTGELF
TRBV6-6	TRBJ2-5	.	ASSDGQGGKTQY
TRBV19	TRBJ1-5	once	ASSSGQGNQPQH
TRBV7-9	TRBJ2-3	.	ASSLWVRLTLDTQY
TRBV9	TRBJ2-1	.	ASSVASWTTTYNEQF
TRBV9	TRBJ2-5	.	ASSVLDGLGETQY
TRBV29-1	TRBJ2-3	.	SVGTVDTQY
TRBV30	TRBJ2-3	once	AWRTSYTQY
TRBV10-3	TRBJ2-7	.	AISEGLADSYEQY
TRBV5-6	TRBJ1-5	.	ASSLFQTYSNQPQH
TRBV30	TRBJ2-3	.	AWSVLGDTQY
TRBV2	TRBJ1-1	.	ASGDSPNTEAF
TRBV5-6	TRBJ1-1	.	ASSPPMGEAF
TRBV18	TRBJ1-1	.	ASSPPAGPLGAF
TRBV30	TRBJ1-5	.	AWSEQGNQPQH
TRBV29-1	TRBJ1-2	.	SVKDRGRDGYT
TRBV6-4	TRBJ1-6	.	ASSELTGPNSPLH
TRBV9	TRBJ2-7	.	ASSVGGSSYEQY
TRBV5-8	TRBJ2-3	.	ASSLAGGITDTQY
TRBV25-1	TRBJ1-2	once	ASSDPRGTMYGYT
TRBV19	TRBJ1-2	.	ASSIQYYGYT
TRBV18	TRBJ1-3	.	ASSPPGQRGNTIY
TRBV5-8	TRBJ2-1	.	ASSLRGSSYNEQF
TRBV19	TRBJ1-1	.	ASSVLHLRLRVNTEAF
TRBV14	TRBJ2-2	.	ASSQTGGSSGELF
TRBV19	TRBJ1-5	.	ASRGTNQPQH
TRBV6-6	TRBJ1-2	.	ASFRGYGYT
TRBV6-1	TRBJ1-1	.	ASSETTGSTEAF
TRBV6-6	TRBJ1-4	.	ASTNTGGQGSEKLF
TRBV27	TRBJ1-3	.	ASSLEGQGRNTIY
TRBV7-2	TRBJ2-7	.	ASSLRMVQSYEQY
TRBV7-2	TRBJ2-2	.	ASRSRAGGRKTGELF
TRBV19	TRBJ2-7	.	ASSIEPRDEQY
TRBV21-1	TRBJ1-3	.	ASSKPRTIY
TRBV7-8	TRBJ1-5	.	ASSSQGLQPQH
TRBV5-5	TRBJ2-3	once	ASSLGEGYTDTQY
TRBV7-3	TRBJ2-1	.	ASSSSSSGGEQF